These 3 T cell receptor beta chains originate from one sample sequenced in a study of cytomegalovirus exposure and HLA in healthy donors. PCR involved 60 Vbeta and 13 Jbeta primers. The method was immunoSEQ multiplex PCR; TCRdb's version includes in-frame clones alone and lacks a portion of them. The sample comprises 150,000 to 160,000 clones, 79% of which are singletons, and 7.7% rests with the top ten. The sample taken for sequencing was PBMCs. These receptors all come from a man aged 25 to 45 in good health and CMV-seropositive.

The rearrangement joins TRBV7-2 to TRBJ2-7; TRBD2 aligns across 8 bases. Germline V gene sequence: CDR1 SGHTA, CDR2 FQGNSA. Trimming took 2 bases from V and 3 from J; bases not matched to a gene: 6. The length of the CDR3 is 15 residues. Here the CDR3 reads CASSLNPSGSYEQYF. The CDR3 DNA is TGTGCCAGCAGCTTAAATCCCAGCGGGAGCTACGAGCAGTACTTC.

This clone was observed a single time. The gene calls are TRBV15 and TRBJ2-5; the D is unclear. The CDR3 has 14 residues. V shed 5 bases and J shed 4 bases, with 14 bases lying between them. CDR1 and CDR2 (germline): LNHNV, YYDKDF (reference sequence). The CDR3 sequence is CATSPRRGRETQYF. DNA for the CDR3: TGTGCCACCAGCCCCCGGAGAGGAAGAGAGACCCAGTACTTC.

The V gene is TRBV6-6, the J gene TRBJ1-5; D is perhaps TRBD1 (6 bases). Germline V CDR1 and CDR2: MNHNY, SVGAGI (reference sequence). The CDR3 has 13 residues. Trimming took off 4 bases at V and 4 bases at J, with 8 bases between the two ends. The CDR3: CASSWGRNQPQHF. The CDR3 DNA follows: TGTGCCAGCAGTTGGGGGCGTAATCAGCCCCAGCATTTT.